These T cell receptor beta chains were read from a single sample in a study of CD8 T cells in ankylosing spondylitis. TCRdb analysed the 5' RACE reads with MiXCR anew, one entry per CDR3 protein. The sample contains about 840,000 distinct CDR3 sequences, 10% to 15% of which appear only once. What was sequenced was blood, either unsorted or a sorted T cell fraction (not recorded which). Receptor source: a male donor with ankylosing spondylitis. Both conserved end residues are part of each CDR3. A D gene is named only where the DNA matches it firmly. Only some rows state a clone size, as once, few, many or a class for expanded clones.

J: TRBJ2-5; D: .; size: .; V: TRBV29-1; DNA: TGCAGCGTTGATTGGGGGGGCGGGGAGACCCAGTACTTC; CDR3: CSVDWGGGETQYF
J: TRBJ2-1; D: .; size: few; V: TRBV10-2; DNA: TGCGCCAGCAGTGACCCAGGTTCCACCTACAATGAGCAGTTCTTC; CDR3: CASSDPGSTYNEQFF
J: TRBJ2-2; D: .; size: .; V: TRBV24-1; DNA: TGTGCCACCAGTGTGGGGGGAGCCACCGGGGAGCTGTTTTTT; CDR3: CATSVGGATGELFF
J: TRBJ2-7; D: .; size: few; V: TRBV6-1; DNA: TGTGCCAGCAGCCGCGACTTCGCAAAAGGCGACTACGAGCAGTACTTC; CDR3: CASSRDFAKGDYEQYF
J: TRBJ1-5; D: .; size: .; V: TRBV20-1; DNA: TGCAGTGCTAGAGACGGCGGGAAGCCCCAGCATTTT; CDR3: CSARDGGKPQHF
J: TRBJ2-3; D: .; size: many; V: TRBV20-1; DNA: TGCAGTGCTAGTTCCTCTAGAGCCAGCACAGATACGCAGTATTTT; CDR3: CSASSSRASTDTQYF
J: TRBJ1-1; D: .; size: .; V: TRBV3-1; DNA: TGTGCCAGCAGCCAGACTGGGGGCCGGGTAAAGGCTTTCTTT; CDR3: CASSQTGGRVKAFF
J: TRBJ2-7; D: .; size: few; V: TRBV5-1; DNA: TGCGCCAGCAGCAAGGGACCCCTCGAGGAGCAGTACTTC; CDR3: CASSKGPLEEQYF
J: TRBJ1-5; D: .; size: few; V: TRBV20-1; DNA: TGCAGTGCAGGGAAGGCAGCGACAATCAATCAGCCCCAGCATTTT; CDR3: CSAGKAATINQPQHF
J: TRBJ2-5; D: TRBD1; size: many; V: TRBV5-5; DNA: TGTGCCAGCAGCTTGGGCAGGGGGGAGACCCAGTACTTC; CDR3: CASSLGRGETQYF
J: TRBJ2-5; D: .; size: .; V: TRBV20-1; DNA: TGCAGTGCACGACCTGGGGGTAATCAAGAGACCCAGTACTTC; CDR3: CSARPGGNQETQYF
J: TRBJ2-5; D: .; size: few; V: TRBV5-1; DNA: TGCGCCAGCAGAGGGACTCCCCAAGAGACCCAGTACTTC; CDR3: CASRGTPQETQYF
J: TRBJ2-7; D: .; size: few; V: TRBV7-2; DNA: TGTGCCAGCAGCCCCCGCCCAGGGAACTCCTACGAGCAGTACTTC; CDR3: CASSPRPGNSYEQYF
J: TRBJ2-3; D: .; size: .; V: TRBV29-1; DNA: TGCAGCGTTACCGCGGGACACAAATCCACAGATACGCAGTATTTT; CDR3: CSVTAGHKSTDTQYF
J: TRBJ2-3; D: TRBD2; size: few; V: TRBV20-1; DNA: TGCAGTGCGCTAGCGTCCAGCGGGGAAGCTCAGACGCAGTATTTT; CDR3: CSALASSGEAQTQYF
J: TRBJ1-1; D: .; size: many; V: TRBV28; DNA: TGTGCCAGCAGTTTATATGGACCCGAAGCTTTCTTT; CDR3: CASSLYGPEAFF
J: TRBJ2-7; D: TRBD1; size: .; V: TRBV5-1; DNA: TGCGCCAGCAGAACAGGGGGAGACTACGAGCAGTACTTC; CDR3: CASRTGGDYEQYF
J: TRBJ2-7; D: .; size: .; V: TRBV20-1; DNA: TGCAGTGCTGCTGACGGGGCAGCCTTCGAGCAGTACTTC; CDR3: CSAADGAAFEQYF
J: TRBJ2-1; D: .; size: many; V: TRBV20-1; DNA: TGCAGTGCTAGACGGATCTCCTACAATGAGCAGTTCTTC; CDR3: CSARRISYNEQFF
J: TRBJ1-2; D: TRBD1; size: .; V: TRBV20-1; DNA: TGCAGTGCTCCGGACAGGGGGCATGGCTACACCTTC; CDR3: CSAPDRGHGYTF
J: TRBJ1-1; D: TRBD1; size: .; V: TRBV7-9; DNA: TGTGCCAGCAGCTCCGGACAGGGGGCGGCGAACACTGAAGCTTTCTTT; CDR3: CASSSGQGAANTEAFF
J: TRBJ2-7; D: .; size: .; V: TRBV10-3; DNA: TGTGCCATCTCCTCCGGAGCAACCTACGAGCAGTACTTC; CDR3: CAISSGATYEQYF
J: TRBJ2-1; D: TRBD2; size: .; V: TRBV7-3; DNA: TGTGCCAGCAGCCCCCTTGGTAGCGGGGGTGTTTTCGCTGAGCAGTTCTTC; CDR3: CASSPLGSGGVFAEQFF
J: TRBJ2-5; D: TRBD1; size: .; V: TRBV20-1; DNA: TGCAGTGCGCTAGGACAGGAACCCCTAGAGACCCAGTACTTC; CDR3: CSALGQEPLETQYF
J: TRBJ2-7; D: .; size: .; V: TRBV6-2/TRBV6-3; DNA: TGTGCCAGCAGTTACGGCTTACGAGGCGAGCAGTACTTC; CDR3: CASSYGLRGEQYF
J: TRBJ1-2; D: .; size: few; V: TRBV14; DNA: TGTGCCAGCAGCCAGAGTTATAGCTATGGCTACACCTTC; CDR3: CASSQSYSYGYTF
J: TRBJ2-3; D: TRBD2; size: few; V: TRBV14; DNA: TGTGCCAGCAGCCACGGACTAGCTGATACGCAGTATTTT; CDR3: CASSHGLADTQYF
J: TRBJ1-2; D: TRBD1; size: .; V: TRBV27; DNA: TGTGCCAGCACCTACCTTCACAGGGGGCCTGGCTACACCTTC; CDR3: CASTYLHRGPGYTF
J: TRBJ1-6; D: .; size: many; V: TRBV7-2; DNA: TGTGCCAGCAGCCCCCAGCGGGACTCACCCCTCCACTTT; CDR3: CASSPQRDSPLHF
J: TRBJ2-1; D: .; size: .; V: TRBV29-1; DNA: TGCAGCGTTGGAGGTCGGTCGGAGCAGTTCTTC; CDR3: CSVGGRSEQFF
J: TRBJ2-5; D: .; size: many; V: TRBV29-1; DNA: TGCAGCTGGGGCCGGAGCCTAGGAGAGACCCAGTACTTC; CDR3: CSWGRSLGETQYF
J: TRBJ2-3; D: TRBD2; size: many; V: TRBV20-1; DNA: TGCAGGGGGGTGGGAGGGAGCACAGATACGCAGTATTTT; CDR3: CRGVGGSTDTQYF
J: TRBJ2-7; D: .; size: .; V: TRBV7-2; DNA: TGTGCCAGCAGCCCCCAATACAGCTCCTACGAGCAGTACTTC; CDR3: CASSPQYSSYEQYF
J: TRBJ2-3; D: .; size: .; V: TRBV5-1; DNA: TGCGCCAGCAGCTTGGCAGATTTTGTTAGCACAGATACGCAGTATTTT; CDR3: CASSLADFVSTDTQYF
J: TRBJ2-2; D: .; size: .; V: TRBV5-5; DNA: TGTGCCAGCAGCTTGCAGCACGCCGGGGAGCTGTTTTTT; CDR3: CASSLQHAGELFF
J: TRBJ2-3; D: TRBD1; size: few; V: TRBV7-6; DNA: TGTGCCAGCAGTTCGCCGGGACAGGGGGCTACAGATACGCAGTATTTT; CDR3: CASSSPGQGATDTQYF
J: TRBJ1-2; D: .; size: .; V: TRBV7-9; DNA: TGTGCCAGCGCGAACAGCCCCAGTAACTATGGCTACACCTTC; CDR3: CASANSPSNYGYTF
J: TRBJ2-1; D: TRBD2; size: few; V: TRBV24-1; DNA: TGTGCCACCAGTGATTTTGCGGGAGGGCTCAATGAGCAGTTCTTC; CDR3: CATSDFAGGLNEQFF
J: TRBJ2-7; D: TRBD2; size: few; V: TRBV5-1; DNA: TGCGCCAGCAGCTTGTGGACTAGCGGGGGAGGGCAAACCTACGAGCAGTACTTC; CDR3: CASSLWTSGGGQTYEQYF
J: TRBJ2-7; D: .; size: .; V: TRBV6-5; DNA: TGTGCCAGCAGTTACTCGATGACGGGATCCTACGAGCAGTACTTC; CDR3: CASSYSMTGSYEQYF
J: TRBJ1-2; D: .; size: few; V: TRBV4-3; DNA: TGCGCCAGCAGCCGCCGGAGGGCGGACGTCTATGGCTACACCTTC; CDR3: CASSRRRADVYGYTF
J: TRBJ1-6; D: .; size: few; V: TRBV4-3; DNA: TGCGCCAGCAGCCAAGATCGGCAGGGAGGTTCACCCCTCCACTTT; CDR3: CASSQDRQGGSPLHF
J: TRBJ1-2; D: .; size: few; V: TRBV28; DNA: TGTGCCACGCAAAGCCCTCTCTCTTATGGCTACACCTTC; CDR3: CATQSPLSYGYTF
J: TRBJ2-7; D: .; size: few; V: TRBV20-1; DNA: TGCAGTGCTAACCGGGACAAGGAATTCTACGAGCAGTACTTC; CDR3: CSANRDKEFYEQYF
J: TRBJ2-1; D: .; size: few; V: TRBV7-6; DNA: TGTGCCAGCAGCTTGAATAGCCCTAGCGTAAGCTCCTACAATGAGCAGTTCTTC; CDR3: CASSLNSPSVSSYNEQFF
J: TRBJ2-3; D: TRBD1; size: many; V: TRBV29-1; DNA: TGCAGCGTACAGGGGGCGGGGGATACGCAGTATTTT; CDR3: CSVQGAGDTQYF
J: TRBJ2-4; D: TRBD2; size: .; V: TRBV2; DNA: TGTGCCAGCAGGGGCGGGGGAGAAATTCAGTACTTC; CDR3: CASRGGGEIQYF
J: TRBJ2-1; D: .; size: .; V: TRBV14; DNA: TGTGCCAGCAGCCAATCGAGATCTAAGAATGAGCAGTTCTTC; CDR3: CASSQSRSKNEQFF
J: TRBJ2-3; D: .; size: many; V: TRBV20-1; DNA: TGCAGTGCCCTTGTACAGCTTAGCACAGATACGCAGTATTTT; CDR3: CSALVQLSTDTQYF
J: TRBJ1-5; D: .; size: few; V: TRBV5-1; DNA: TGCGCCAGCAGCTTGGGGGCGGCCTCCGATCAGCCCCAGCATTTT; CDR3: CASSLGAASDQPQHF